The rows below give T cell receptor beta chains drawn from one sample of a study of shared clonotypes between healthy human individuals. Libraries were prepared by immunoSEQ multiplex PCR; TCRdb keeps only in-frame clonotypes and omits some of them. The data contain about 95,000 clones, roughly two thirds of them singletons. Sequencing was done on a sample of memory CD8+ T cells sorted from blood. These receptors all come from a man between 25 and 39 years old in good health. Both conserved end residues are part of each CDR3. Fields, in order: V gene, J gene, CDR3 protein.

>TRBV7-2|TRBJ2-1
CASGPRDGPNEQFF
>TRBV7-9|TRBJ2-7
CASSQGDEQYF
>TRBV9|TRBJ1-2
CASSVSPMDVFNYGYTF
>TRBV9|TRBJ2-7
CASSPWTSGNYEQYF
>TRBV2|TRBJ2-1
CASSGDYTSGDSSYNEQFF
>TRBV7-6|TRBJ1-1
CASSLAGLTEAFF
>TRBV28|TRBJ1-1
CASSVGKSRAFF
>TRBV7-9|TRBJ2-5
CASSFRGAKETQYF
>TRBV11-1|TRBJ2-6
CASSQLSGANVLTF
>TRBV18|TRBJ2-2
CASSPPDRGILTGELFF
>TRBV6-5|TRBJ2-7
CASRSTDYEQYF
>TRBV4-2|TRBJ2-1
CASSQEGRGGYNEQFF
>TRBV5-1|TRBJ2-3
CASSWGEFSTDTQYF
>TRBV28|TRBJ2-7
CASSLTSGRSSYEQYF
>TRBV13|TRBJ1-1
CASSLGRGNTEAFF
>TRBV4-1|TRBJ2-7
CASSQSADNYGEQYF
>TRBV10-2|TRBJ2-7
CASIHGASSHEQYF
>TRBV13|TRBJ2-1
CASSSSGPTGEQFF
>TRBV27|TRBJ2-1
CASSLSWASEGNEQFF
>TRBV28|TRBJ2-3
CASSKGATSTDTQYF
>TRBV7-6|TRBJ2-1
CASSPRPGLAGYSHNEQFF
>TRBV11-3|TRBJ2-1
CASSRGLAGVEQFF
>TRBV7-9|TRBJ1-1
CASSLEGDTEAFF
>TRBV7-2|TRBJ2-2
CASTNTGELFF
>TRBV5-1|TRBJ2-1
CASSLADNNEQFF
>TRBV28|TRBJ2-7
CASSFQPGRIAIEQYF
>TRBV2|TRBJ1-1
CASSDSRLEEAFF
>TRBV28|TRBJ2-1
CASSLSPNEQFF
>TRBV12-5|TRBJ2-6
CASGFSCAGQSRANVLTF
>TRBV2|TRBJ2-7
CASKGRGYEQYF
>TRBV27|TRBJ1-5
CASSLVGANSNQPQHF
>TRBV7-2|TRBJ2-1
CASSSGLAGVEQFF
>TRBV29-1|TRBJ1-1
CSAGLVRGAAEAFF
>TRBV7-9|TRBJ2-1
CASSLEGVPLGEQFF
>TRBV9|TRBJ2-5
CASSLGETVQETQYF
>TRBV30|TRBJ2-1
CAWSRDSGSSNEQFF
>TRBV19|TRBJ2-1
CASTPDRVDNEQFF
>TRBV7-9|TRBJ2-7
CASSYGTGSYEQYF
>TRBV27|TRBJ2-1
CASSPLGVGQFF
>TRBV19|TRBJ2-7
CASSIWASPYYEQYF
>TRBV30|TRBJ1-1
CAWSMAKNTEAFF
>TRBV30|TRBJ2-4
CAWSIRGNPKNIQYF
>TRBV27|TRBJ2-7
CASSPSRAYEQYF
>TRBV19|TRBJ1-5
CASKATDQGGNQPQHF
>TRBV6-6|TRBJ2-3
CASSFPGTSSDTQYF
>TRBV4-3|TRBJ1-1
CASSPTGLTEAFF
>TRBV2|TRBJ2-7
CAGGGFSYEQYF
>TRBV7-8|TRBJ2-2
CASSFSGNTGELFF
>TRBV21-1|TRBJ2-2
CASSNCPGGTGELFF
>TRBV28|TRBJ2-1
CASRDSLGGQFF
>TRBV11-2|TRBJ2-5
CASSLVGESWETQYF
>TRBV28|TRBJ2-1
CASRTDRGSGYNEQFF
>TRBV5-1|TRBJ2-1
CASSPYMASGRAHEQFF
>TRBV2|TRBJ1-1
CASRSSSGDGTEAFF